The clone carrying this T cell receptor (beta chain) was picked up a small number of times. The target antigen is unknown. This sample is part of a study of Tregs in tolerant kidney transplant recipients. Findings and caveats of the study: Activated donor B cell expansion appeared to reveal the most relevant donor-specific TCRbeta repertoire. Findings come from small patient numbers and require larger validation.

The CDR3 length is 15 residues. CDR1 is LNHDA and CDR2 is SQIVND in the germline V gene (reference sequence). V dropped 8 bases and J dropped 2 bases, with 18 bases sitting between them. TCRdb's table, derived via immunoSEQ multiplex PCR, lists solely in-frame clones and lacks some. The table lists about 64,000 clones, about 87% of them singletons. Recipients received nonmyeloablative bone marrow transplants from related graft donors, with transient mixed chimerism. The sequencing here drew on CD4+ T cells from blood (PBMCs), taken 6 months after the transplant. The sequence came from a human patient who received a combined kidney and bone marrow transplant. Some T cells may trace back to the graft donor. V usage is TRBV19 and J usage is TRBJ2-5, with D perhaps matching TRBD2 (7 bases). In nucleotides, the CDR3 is TGTGCCAGTGGTCCTTGGGGAGGGGGACAAGAGACCCAGTACTTC. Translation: CASGPWGGGQETQYF. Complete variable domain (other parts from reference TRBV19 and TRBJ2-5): DGGITQSPKYLFRKEGQNVTLSCEQNLNHDAMYWYRQDPGQGLRLIYYSQIVNDFQKGDIAEGYSVSREKKESFPLTVTSAQKNPTAFYLCASGPWGGGQETQYFGPGTRLLVL.